The 10 T cell receptor beta chains reported below all come from one sample, sequenced in a study of response to subunit inactivated influenza vaccine. TCRdb re-called the RT-PCR reads through MiXCR, storing one row per CDR3 protein. The profile shows 150,000 to 200,000 distinct CDR3 sequences, approximately 12% of them singletons. These data were also filed under a second study, of T cells expressing NK-cell markers. That work states: Libraries used 5'RACE template switching adding universal primer site and UMIs.

The specimen comprised CD8+ T cells sorted from PBMCs, sampled about 13 days after vaccination. All receptors derive from a man aged 50-60 years who received an inactivated influenza vaccine.

The CDR3 loop reads CASSLGKADTQYF. CDR3 in DNA: TGTGCCAGCAGCTTAGGGAAGGCAGATACGCAGTATTTT. The chain couples TRBV7-6 to TRBJ2-3; D call uncertain. The CDR3 is 13 amino acids. Germline V gene sequence: CDR1 SGHVS, CDR2 FNYEAQ. Trimming stripped 1 base from V and 4 bases from J, with 6 bases between.

The chain is built from TRBV27 and TRBJ2-2; D not resolved. From germline, CDR1 is MNHEY and CDR2 SMNVEV (reference sequence). Trimming shortened V by 0 bases and J by 7 bases, and 9 bases separated the two germline ends. The CDR3 consists of 14 residues. The CDR3 sequence is CASSLSGIGGELFF. The CDR3 nucleotides are TGTGCCAGCAGTTTATCAGGGATCGGCGGGGAGCTGTTTTTT.

The rearrangement links TRBV7-9 to TRBJ2-7; TRBD1 agrees at 7 bases. This CDR3 spans 14 amino acids. The germline V gene encodes CDR1 SEHNR and CDR2 FQNEAQ (reference sequence). The V and J ends lost 6 bases and 0 bases, in that order; junction bases with no gene match: 5. The CDR3, as DNA: TGTGCCAGCAGTTTTGGACAGGTCTCCTACGAGCAGTACTTC. The encoded protein is CASSFGQVSYEQYF. Looking up the rest from reference TRBV7-9 and TRBJ2-7 gives the full variable domain: DTGVSQNPRHKITKRGQNVTFRCDPISEHNRLYWYRQTLGQGPEFLTYFQNEAQLEKSRLLSDRFSAERPKGSFSTLEIQRTEQGDSAMYLCASSFGQVSYEQYFGPGTRLTVT.

This clonotype was seen many times. The genes are TRBV25-1 and TRBJ2-2; no reliable D call. The CDR3 has 13 residues. Trimming cost V 5 bases and J 1 base, with 5 bases left between them. Germline-derived CDR1 and CDR2 are MGHDK and SYGVNS. The CDR3: CASSQENTGELFF. The CDR3 DNA follows: TGTGCCAGCAGTCAAGAGAACACCGGGGAGCTGTTTTTT. Looking up the rest from reference TRBV25-1 and TRBJ2-2 gives the full variable domain: EADIYQTPRYLVIGTGKKITLECSQTMGHDKMYWYQQDPGMELHLIHYSYGVNSTEKGDLSSESTVSRIRTEHFPLTLESARPSHTSQYLCASSQENTGELFFGEGSRLTVL.

The chain uses TRBV28 and TRBJ2-7; TRBD2 might be the D (6 bases). V lost 5 bases and J lost 4, with 18 bases in between. The germline V gene encodes CDR1 MDHEN and CDR2 SYDVKM. The CDR3 sequence is 15 residues long. The CDR3 bases are TGTGCCAGCAGTCAACCGGGACCCGGGGGTTACGAGCAGTACTTC. As protein: CASSQPGPGGYEQYF. Full variable domain (outside the CDR3, taken from reference TRBV28 and TRBJ2-7): DVKVTQSSRYLVKRTGEKVFLECVQDMDHENMFWYRQDPGLGLRLIYFSYDVKMKEKGDIPEGYSVSREKKERFSLILESASTNQTSMYLCASSQPGPGGYEQYFGPGTRLTVT.

This clonotype was seen only a few times. V gene TRBV5-1 combines with J gene TRBJ2-3; D is unclear. The V end lost 7 bases, the J end lost 1 base, and 13 bases lay between the germline ends. CDR1 and CDR2 from the germline V gene are SGHRS and YFSETQ. The CDR3 extends over 14 amino acids. The CDR3 here is CASQHLPGTDTQYF. Written as DNA, the CDR3 is TGCGCCAGCCAACACCTTCCTGGCACAGATACGCAGTATTTT.

Only a few counts were recorded for this clonotype. The chain joins TRBV28 to TRBJ2-2, with D maybe TRBD2 (6 bases). This CDR3 region has 15 residues. Germline CDR1 MDHEN, CDR2 SYDVKM. V gave up 5 bases and J gave up 6 bases, with 16 bases separating them. The CDR3 DNA is TGTGCCAGCAGTCGACCCGGGGGTTTTTCCGGGGAGCTGTTTTTT. It translates to CASSRPGGFSGELFF.

Concerning this clonotype itself: Given a much more abundant clone one base away, this may be a read error. The chain carries TRBV2 and TRBJ2-7, with D perhaps being TRBD1 or TRBD2 (5 bases each). V was shortened by 1 base and J by 7 bases, with 14 bases between the two germline ends. Germline V lookup: CDR1 SNHLY, CDR2 FYNNEI. The CDR3 runs to 14 residues. The CDR3 DNA follows: TGTGCCAGCAGTGAAGGTAGAGGGGTTAGTGAGCAGTACTTC. Amino acid sequence: CASSEGRGVSEQYF.

The genes are TRBV6-5 and TRBJ2-7; 8 bases are a match to TRBD1. Unmatched junction bases numbered 8, after V lost 4 bases and J lost 3 bases. The germline V gene has CDR1 MNHEY and CDR2 SVGAGI. This CDR3 has 15 residues. In nucleotides, the CDR3 is TGTGCCAGCAGTTGGGTGGACAGGGCAGACTACGAGCAGTACTTC. Protein: CASSWVDRADYEQYF.

This clonotype was counted ten times or more. V gene TRBV12-3 or TRBV12-4 combines with J gene TRBJ2-1; D perhaps matches TRBD2 (5 bases). V dropped 6 bases and J dropped 7 bases, with 10 bases sitting between them. The CDR3 loop spans 12 amino acids. The CDR3 here is CASSNSVNEQFF. CDR3 bases: TGTGCCAGCAGCAATAGCGTAAATGAGCAGTTCTTC.